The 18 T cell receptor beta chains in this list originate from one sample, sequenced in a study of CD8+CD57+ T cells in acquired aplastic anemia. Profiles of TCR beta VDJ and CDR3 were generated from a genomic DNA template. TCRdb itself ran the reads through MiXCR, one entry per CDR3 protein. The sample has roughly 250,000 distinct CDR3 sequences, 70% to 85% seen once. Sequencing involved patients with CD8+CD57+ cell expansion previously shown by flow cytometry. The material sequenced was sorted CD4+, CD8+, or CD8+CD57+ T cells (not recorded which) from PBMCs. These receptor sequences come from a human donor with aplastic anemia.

CDR3 protein: CASGLDLTDTTEFFF. The CDR3 coding sequence is TGTGCCAGCGGCTTAGATCTGACAGATACGACTGAATTTTTCTTT. The chain links TRBV2 to TRBJ1-1; D is possibly TRBD1 (5 bases). CDR3 size: 15 residues. The germline gives CDR1 SNHLY, CDR2 FYNNEI. V dropped 8 bases and J dropped 13 bases, with 29 bases sitting between them. Drawing the rest from reference TRBV2 and TRBJ1-1, the complete variable domain is EPEVTQTPSHQVTQMGQEVILRCVPISNHLYFYWYRQILGQKVEFLVSFYNNEISEKSEIFDDQFSVERPDGSNFTLKIRSTKLEDSAMYFCASGLDLTDTTEFFFGQGTRLTVV.

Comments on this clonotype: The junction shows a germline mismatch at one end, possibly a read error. CDR3 coding DNA: TGTGCCAGCAGCGGAGAGGGGCGCCAGGGAGGAAACAACTTT. Protein product: CASSGEGRQGGNNF. This chain uses TRBV9 with TRBJ1-6; TRBD1 is a possible D gene (5 bases). This CDR3 contains 14 residues. Germline loops: CDR1 SGDLS, CDR2 YYNGEE.

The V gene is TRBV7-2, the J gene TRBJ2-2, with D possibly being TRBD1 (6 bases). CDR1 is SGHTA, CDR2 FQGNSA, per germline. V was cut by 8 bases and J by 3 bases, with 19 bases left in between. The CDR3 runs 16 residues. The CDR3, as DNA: TGTGCCAGCTGGGTAGGTCTTGGGGGCGACACCGGGGAGCTGTTTTTT. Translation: CASWVGLGGDTGELFF.

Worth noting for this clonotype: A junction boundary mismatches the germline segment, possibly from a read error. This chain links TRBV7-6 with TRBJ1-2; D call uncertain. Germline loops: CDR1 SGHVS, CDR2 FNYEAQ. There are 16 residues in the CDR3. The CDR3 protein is CASSLAGVANVQFYTF. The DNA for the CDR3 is TGTGCCAGCAGCCTAGCGGGAGTAGCCAATGTGCAGTTCTACACCTTC.

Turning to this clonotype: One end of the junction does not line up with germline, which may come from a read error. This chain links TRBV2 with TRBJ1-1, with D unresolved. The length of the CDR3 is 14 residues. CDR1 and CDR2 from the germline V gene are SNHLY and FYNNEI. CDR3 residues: CASSDSSINTDAFF. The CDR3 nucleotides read TGTGCCAGCAGTGATTCTAGCATCAACACTGACGCGTTTTTT.

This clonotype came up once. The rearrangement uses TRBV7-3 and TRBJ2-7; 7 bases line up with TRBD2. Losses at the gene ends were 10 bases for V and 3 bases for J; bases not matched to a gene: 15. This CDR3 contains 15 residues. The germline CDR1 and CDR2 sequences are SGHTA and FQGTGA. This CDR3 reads CATRFGAGLDYEQYV. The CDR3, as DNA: TGTGCCACTAGGTTCGGAGCGGGGTTGGACTACGAGCAGTACGTC.

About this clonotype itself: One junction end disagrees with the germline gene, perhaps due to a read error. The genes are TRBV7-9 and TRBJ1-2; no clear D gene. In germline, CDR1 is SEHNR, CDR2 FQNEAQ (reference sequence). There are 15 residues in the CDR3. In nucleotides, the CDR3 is TGTGCCAGCAGCGTAGTGCCCGGGTCGAAGTATGGCTGCACCTTC. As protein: CASSVVPGSKYGCTF.

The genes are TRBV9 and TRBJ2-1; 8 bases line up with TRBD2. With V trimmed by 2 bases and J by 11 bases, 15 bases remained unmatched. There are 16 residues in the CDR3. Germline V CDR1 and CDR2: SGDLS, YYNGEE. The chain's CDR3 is CASSVQTSGMDTQQFF. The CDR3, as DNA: TGTGCCAGCAGCGTTCAAACTAGCGGAATGGATACGCAGCAGTTCTTC.

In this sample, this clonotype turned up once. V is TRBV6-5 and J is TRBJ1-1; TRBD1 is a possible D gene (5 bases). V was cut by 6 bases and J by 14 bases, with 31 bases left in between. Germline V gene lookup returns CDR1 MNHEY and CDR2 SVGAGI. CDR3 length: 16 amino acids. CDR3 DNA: TGTGCCAGCAGCCAGGGAGGTGGAAACGCCCAGGTTGAGCAGTTCTTT. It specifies CASSQGGGNAQVEQFF.

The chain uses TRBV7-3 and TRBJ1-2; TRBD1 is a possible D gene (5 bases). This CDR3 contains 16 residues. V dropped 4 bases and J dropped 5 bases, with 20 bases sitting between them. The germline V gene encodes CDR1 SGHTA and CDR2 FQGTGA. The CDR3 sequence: CASSSRGERGVYGYTF. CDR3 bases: TGTGCCAGCAGCTCACGAGGGGAGAGGGGTGTTTATGGCTACACCTTC. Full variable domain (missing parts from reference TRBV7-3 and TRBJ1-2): GAGVSQTPSNKVTEKGKYVELRCDPISGHTALYWYRQSLGQGPEFLIYFQGTGAADDSGLPNDRFFAVRPEGSVSTLKIQRTERGDSAVYLCASSSRGERGVYGYTFGSGTRLTVV.

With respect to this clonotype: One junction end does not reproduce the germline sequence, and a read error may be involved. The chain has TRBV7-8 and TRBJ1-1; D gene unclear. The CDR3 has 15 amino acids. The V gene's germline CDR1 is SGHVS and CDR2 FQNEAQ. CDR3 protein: CASSLSGGRDTESFF. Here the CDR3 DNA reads TGTGCCAGCAGCTTATCAGGCGGACGAGATACTGAATCTTTCTTT.

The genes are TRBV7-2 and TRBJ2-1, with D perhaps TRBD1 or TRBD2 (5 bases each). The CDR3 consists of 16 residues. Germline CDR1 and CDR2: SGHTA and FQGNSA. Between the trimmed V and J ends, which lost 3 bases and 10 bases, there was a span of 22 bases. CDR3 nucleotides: TGTGCCAGCAGCTTTCAGGGAAGCGGCGATACGCAGGAGCAGTTCTTC. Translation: CASSFQGSGDTQEQFF.

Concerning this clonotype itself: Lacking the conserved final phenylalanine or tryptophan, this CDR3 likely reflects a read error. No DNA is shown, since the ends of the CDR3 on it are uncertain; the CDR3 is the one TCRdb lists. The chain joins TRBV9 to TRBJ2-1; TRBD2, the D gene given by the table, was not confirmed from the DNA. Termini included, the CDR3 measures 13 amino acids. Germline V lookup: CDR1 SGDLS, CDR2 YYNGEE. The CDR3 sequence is CASSPWTIGRNEL.

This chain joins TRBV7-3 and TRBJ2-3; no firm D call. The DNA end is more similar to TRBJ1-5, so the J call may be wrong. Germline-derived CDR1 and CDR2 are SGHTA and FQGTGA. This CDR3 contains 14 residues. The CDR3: CASSSAGGRDTQHF. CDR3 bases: TGTGCCAGCAGCTCTGCGGGAGGTCGGGATACGCAGCATTTT.

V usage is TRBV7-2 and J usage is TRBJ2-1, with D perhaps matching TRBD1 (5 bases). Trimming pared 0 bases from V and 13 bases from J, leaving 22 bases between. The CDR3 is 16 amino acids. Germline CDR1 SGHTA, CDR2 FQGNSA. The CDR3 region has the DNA TGTGCCAGCAGCTTAGCTTCCAGGGCGAACACTGAAGCTCAGTTCTTC. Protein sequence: CASSLASRANTEAQFF. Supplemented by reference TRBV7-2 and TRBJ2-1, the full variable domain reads GAGVSQSPSNKVTEKGKDVELRCDPISGHTALYWYRQSLGQGLEFLIYFQGNSAPDKSGLPSDRFSAERTGGSVSTLTIQRTQQEDSAVYLCASSLASRANTEAQFFGPGTRLTVL.

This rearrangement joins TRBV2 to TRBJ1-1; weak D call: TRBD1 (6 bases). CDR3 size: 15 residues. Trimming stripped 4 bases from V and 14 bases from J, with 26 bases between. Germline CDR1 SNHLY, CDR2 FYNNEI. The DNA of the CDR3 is TGTGCCAGCAGTGGGGTTGGGGGGGCGAACAACGAACCGTTCTTT. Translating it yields CASSGVGGANNEPFF.

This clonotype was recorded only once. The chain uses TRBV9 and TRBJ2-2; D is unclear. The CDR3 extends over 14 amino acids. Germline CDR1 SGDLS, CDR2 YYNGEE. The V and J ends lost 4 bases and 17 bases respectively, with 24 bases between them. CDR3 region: CASSLLDGNTEAFF. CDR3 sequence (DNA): TGTGCCAGCAGCCTCCTCGATGGGAACACTGAAGCTTTTTTT.

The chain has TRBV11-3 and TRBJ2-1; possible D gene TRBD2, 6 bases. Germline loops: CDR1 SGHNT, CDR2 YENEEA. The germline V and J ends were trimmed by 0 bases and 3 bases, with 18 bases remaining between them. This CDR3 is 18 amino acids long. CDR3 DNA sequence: TGTGCCAGCAGCTTAGATGTCCCCCGGGACTCCCGCTACAATGAGCAGTTCTTC. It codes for CASSLDVPRDSRYNEQFF.